Listed here are 26 T cell receptor beta chains from one sample, sequenced in a study of CD8+ T cells in alopecia areata. Described treatment: oral pan-JAK inhibitor, 5-10 mg twice daily. Extraction and reverse transcription of RNA yielded cDNA as the sequencing template. The method was immunoSEQ multiplex PCR; TCRdb's version includes in-frame clones alone and lacks a portion of them. This repertoire shows over 150,000 clones, about 53% found once; its top ten account for 10% to 14%. This specimen was CD8+ T cells sorted from blood, taken at week 24, from a patient treated with tofacitinib. These receptors were collected from a human donor with alopecia areata.

The chain uses TRBV15 and TRBJ2-2, with D possibly TRBD1 on 6 matching bases. Germline V gene data show CDR1 as LNHNV and CDR2 as YYDKDF (reference sequence). The ends were cut back, 3 bases at V and 8 bases at J, with 13 bases in the middle. This CDR3 has 14 amino acids. DNA of the CDR3: TGTGCCACCAGCAGCCAAACAGGGTCGGGGGAGCTGTTTTTT. Amino acids: CATSSQTGSGELFF.

This chain connects TRBV19 to TRBJ1-1; no clear D. The CDR3 length is 13 residues. The germline gives CDR1 LNHDA, CDR2 SQIVND (reference sequence). With 5 bases removed from V and 0 bases from J, the gap between germline ends came to 7 bases. DNA for the CDR3: TGTGCCAGTAGTGCCGGGGTGAACACTGAAGCTTTCTTT. It specifies CASSAGVNTEAFF.

The chain is built from TRBV6-5 and TRBJ2-5; TRBD2 matches at 10 bases. The V and J ends lost 6 bases and 4 bases, in that order; junction bases with no gene match: 8. This CDR3 region has 15 residues. Germline assignment: CDR1 MNHEY and CDR2 SVGAGI. The CDR3 loop is CASRLSGGEGETQYF. Here the CDR3 DNA reads TGTGCCAGCAGACTGAGCGGGGGGGAAGGAGAGACCCAGTACTTC.

Points on this clone: Other DNA sequences in this specimen translate into the identical CDR3. The chain recombines TRBV29-1 with TRBJ2-5; D might be TRBD1 (5 bases). Trimming removed 2 bases at V and 2 bases at J, with 12 bases between. Per the germline V gene, CDR1 is SQVTM and CDR2 is ANQGSEA. CDR3 size: 14 residues. In DNA form, the CDR3 reads TGCAGCGTTGAACTGGCAGGGATACAAGAGACCCAGTACTTC. Protein sequence: CSVELAGIQETQYF. Using reference TRBV29-1 and TRBJ2-5 for the parts outside the CDR3, the full variable domain is SAVISQKPSRDICQRGTSLTIQCQVDSQVTMMFWYRQQPGQSLTLIATANQGSEATYESGFVIDKFPISRPNLTFSTLTVSNMSPEDSSIYLCSVELAGIQETQYFGPGTRLLVL.

This chain joins TRBV6-6 and TRBJ2-3, with a possible D match to TRBD1 (5 bases). V shed 7 bases and J shed 1 base, with 15 bases lying between them. Germline CDR1 is MNHNY and CDR2 is SVGAGI (reference sequence). This CDR3 has 15 amino acids. The CDR3 reads CASTLGIGGTDTQYF. The CDR3, as DNA: TGTGCCAGCACCCTCGGCATAGGGGGCACAGATACGCAGTATTTT.

This clone was detected once. The chain is built from TRBV6-5 and TRBJ1-3; possible D gene TRBD1, 5 bases. The CDR3 contains 15 residues. Trimming took 6 bases from V and 4 from J, leaving 16 bases between them. Germline assignment: CDR1 MNHEY and CDR2 SVGAGI. CDR3 amino acids: CASSPGPRGGNTIYF. CDR3 DNA: TGTGCCAGCAGCCCAGGGCCGAGGGGAGGAAACACCATATATTTT.

The chain joins TRBV10-3 to TRBJ1-1, with TRBD1 as a possible D gene (6 bases). From germline, CDR1 is ENHRY and CDR2 SYGVKD. V shed 2 bases and J shed 1 base, with 8 bases lying between them. CDR3 size: 14 residues. The CDR3 region is CAISEAGANTEAFF. CDR3 in DNA: TGTGCCATCAGTGAGGCGGGGGCGAACACTGAAGCTTTCTTT.

The gene calls are TRBV27 and TRBJ2-3; D is unclear. The V gene's germline CDR1 is MNHEY and CDR2 SMNVEV (reference sequence). V lost 0 bases to trimming and J lost 0 bases, with 10 bases between them. This CDR3 spans 16 amino acids. CDR3 residues: CASSLSGLPSTDTQYF. CDR3 nucleotides: TGTGCCAGCAGTTTATCGGGTTTACCTAGCACAGATACGCAGTATTTT.

The genes are TRBV7-8 and TRBJ1-5; D not certain. Trimming took 0 bases from V and 6 from J, leaving 12 bases between them. This CDR3 has 15 residues. Germline assignment: CDR1 SGHVS and CDR2 FQNEAQ. The CDR3: CASSLAAGYGQPQHF. CDR3 coding DNA: TGTGCCAGCAGCTTAGCAGCGGGGTACGGTCAGCCCCAGCATTTT.

The V call is TRBV7-9, the J call TRBJ2-1; TRBD2 matches 8 bases. The CDR3 runs 16 residues. Germline trimming cut 5 bases from V and 2 bases from J; bases unmatched to any gene: 8. CDR1 and CDR2 from the germline V gene are SEHNR and FQNEAQ (reference sequence). CDR3: CASSAEGGGPYNEQFF. Here the CDR3 DNA reads TGTGCCAGCAGCGCCGAGGGCGGGGGGCCCTACAATGAGCAGTTCTTC.

V is TRBV4-3 and J is TRBJ2-1; 12 bases line up with TRBD2. Germline CDR1 LGHNA, CDR2 YSLEER. CDR3 length: 15 amino acids. V shed 2 bases, J shed 6 bases, and the junction held 2 bases outside the gene matches. The CDR3 DNA sequence: TGCGCCAGCAGCCAATCTAGCGGGGGGGCCAATGAGCAGTTCTTC. The encoded protein is CASSQSSGGANEQFF.

This clone was counted between two and nine times. J is TRBJ2-3 and V is TRBV11-3; D is unresolved. V was shortened by 2 bases and J by 4 bases, with 4 bases between the two germline ends. CDR3 length: 12 amino acids. CDR1 and CDR2 from the germline V gene are SGHNT and YENEEA. In DNA form, the CDR3 reads TGTGCCAGCAGCTTATTCGCAGATACGCAGTATTTT. Encoded protein: CASSLFADTQYF.

This chain uses TRBV10-3 with TRBJ2-3, with D possibly TRBD1 on 6 matching bases. The V end lost 8 bases, the J end lost 0 bases, and 12 bases lay between the germline ends. The germline gives CDR1 ENHRY, CDR2 SYGVKD. The CDR3 has 14 amino acids. The CDR3 DNA reads TGTGCCATCGGACGGGACACAAGCACAGATACGCAGTATTTT. It encodes CAIGRDTSTDTQYF.

V and J are TRBV13 and TRBJ1-2; D unclear. The germline V gene encodes CDR1 PRHDT and CDR2 FYEKMQ (reference sequence). The length of the CDR3 is 12 residues. V gave up 0 bases and J gave up 8 bases, with 7 bases separating them. CDR3: CASSLGLEGYTF. The CDR3 nucleotides read TGTGCCAGCAGCTTAGGCCTTGAGGGCTACACCTTC.

This clone was seen a few times. This chain connects TRBV5-1 to TRBJ1-2; D not resolved. Trimming removed 1 base from V and 6 bases from J, with 7 bases in between. CDR1 SGHRS and CDR2 YFSETQ come from the germline V gene. This CDR3 spans 12 amino acids. Here the CDR3 reads CASSLRSDGYTF. CDR3 DNA sequence: TGCGCCAGCAGCTTGCGTTCGGATGGCTACACCTTC.

This clone was seen only a few times. The V gene is TRBV29-1, the J gene TRBJ2-7; TRBD1 is a possible D gene (6 bases). Trimming stripped 1 base from V and 7 bases from J, with 14 bases between. CDR3 length: 13 residues. The germline V gene encodes CDR1 SQVTM and CDR2 ANQGSEA. The CDR3, as DNA: TGCAGCGTTGAAGGGGGACACACAACTGAGCAGTACTTC. Encoded protein: CSVEGGHTTEQYF.

This clone appeared a few times. This chain links TRBV30 with TRBJ2-6, with D possibly TRBD1 on 6 matching bases. The CDR3 length is 16 residues. V lost 1 base and J 0 bases, leaving 10 bases between the germline ends. The germline V gene has CDR1 GTSNPN and CDR2 SVGIG (reference sequence). The CDR3 region is CAWSDTGISGANVLTF. CDR3 nucleotide sequence: TGTGCCTGGAGTGACACAGGGATCTCTGGGGCCAACGTCCTGACTTTC. The full variable domain, its missing parts supplied by reference TRBV30 and TRBJ2-6, is SQTIHQWPATLVQPVGSPLSLECTVEGTSNPNLYWYRQAAGRGLQLLFYSVGIGQISSEVPQNLSASRPQDRQFILSSKKLLLSDSGFYLCAWSDTGISGANVLTFGAGSRLTVL.

The V call is TRBV4-1, the J call TRBJ2-2, with 8 positions matching TRBD1. Germline lookup yields CDR1 MGHRA and CDR2 YSYEKL. Trimming removed 0 bases from V and 5 bases from J; junction bases left unmatched: 8. The CDR3 totals 17 residues. CDR3: CASSQEKKDRVTGELFF. The CDR3 bases are TGCGCCAGCAGCCAAGAGAAAAAGGACAGGGTGACCGGGGAGCTGTTTTTT.

The V and J genes are TRBV7-2 and TRBJ2-5; D not certain. This CDR3 is built from 15 residues. Trimming removed 4 bases at V and 2 bases at J, with 14 bases between. Looked up from germline, CDR1 is SGHTA and CDR2 is FQGNSA. The DNA of the CDR3 is TGTGCCAGCAGCTCGCGGACGAACGGACAAGAGACCCAGTACTTC. Its protein is CASSSRTNGQETQYF. Complete variable domain (other parts from reference TRBV7-2 and TRBJ2-5): GAGVSQSPSNKVTEKGKDVELRCDPISGHTALYWYRQSLGQGLEFLIYFQGNSAPDKSGLPSDRFSAERTGGSVSTLTIQRTQQEDSAVYLCASSSRTNGQETQYFGPGTRLLVL.

The CDR3 nucleotides are TGTGCCAGCAGCGCGTCTGGCAGGGGGGACGAGCAGTACTTC. This codes for CASSASGRGDEQYF. The chain links TRBV9 to TRBJ2-7; D might be TRBD1 (7 bases). Trimming left V 3 bases short and J 5 bases short, with 15 bases between. Germline V gives CDR1 SGDLS, CDR2 YYNGEE. CDR3 length equals 14 residues.

This clone was seen a few times. V is TRBV5-1 and J is TRBJ2-3, with D hard to call. The V gene's germline CDR1 is SGHRS and CDR2 YFSETQ. V lost 4 bases, J lost 6 bases, and 9 bases lay in between. The CDR3 extends over 12 amino acids. The DNA of the CDR3 is TGCGCCAGCAGCCAACACCCGGATACGCAGTATTTT. The encoded protein is CASSQHPDTQYF.

This chain joins TRBV19 and TRBJ1-1; TRBD1 aligns across 7 bases. Germline assignment: CDR1 LNHDA and CDR2 SQIVND (reference sequence). The V gene end was trimmed by 5 bases and the J gene end by 3 bases; junction bases not matched to a gene: 12. CDR3 length equals 16 residues. The CDR3 bases are TGTGCCAGTAGTCTCCTGCGGGAGGGGGCCGACACTGAAGCTTTCTTT. Translated: CASSLLREGADTEAFF.

J is TRBJ2-2 and V is TRBV30; 9 positions match TRBD1. The CDR3 has 13 amino acids. Germline V gene lookup returns CDR1 GTSNPN and CDR2 SVGIG (reference sequence). Trimming cost V 8 bases and J 2 bases; bases outside gene matches: 3. CDR3 in DNA: TGTGCCGGACAGGGGTACAACACCGGGGAGCTGTTTTTT. As protein: CAGQGYNTGELFF.

Comment on this clone: Other DNA sequences of this sample code for an identical CDR3. The CDR3 spells CAISDPGGQPQHF. In DNA form, the CDR3 reads TGTGCCATCAGTGACCCCGGGGGGCAGCCCCAGCATTTT. The rearrangement joins TRBV10-3 to TRBJ1-5, with D tentatively TRBD1 (5 bases). CDR1 is ENHRY, CDR2 SYGVKD, per germline. CDR3 length equals 13 residues. Trimming left V 3 bases short and J 7 bases short, with 10 bases between.

This chain uses TRBV29-1 with TRBJ2-1, with D perhaps matching TRBD1 (6 bases). This CDR3 has 12 residues. Germline V lookup: CDR1 SQVTM, CDR2 ANQGSEA. V was trimmed by 0 bases and J by 8 bases, leaving 8 bases between them. The CDR3 spells CSVEEQGDEQFF. Written as DNA, the CDR3 is TGCAGCGTTGAAGAACAGGGCGATGAGCAGTTCTTC.

The chain recombines TRBV27 with TRBJ2-1; D gene ambiguous. V dropped 2 bases and J dropped 4 bases, with 3 bases sitting between them. Germline-derived CDR1 and CDR2 are MNHEY and SMNVEV (reference sequence). The length of the CDR3 is 12 residues. The CDR3 nucleotides read TGTGCCAGCAGTTTAGGGTACAATGAGCAGTTCTTC. Its translation is CASSLGYNEQFF.